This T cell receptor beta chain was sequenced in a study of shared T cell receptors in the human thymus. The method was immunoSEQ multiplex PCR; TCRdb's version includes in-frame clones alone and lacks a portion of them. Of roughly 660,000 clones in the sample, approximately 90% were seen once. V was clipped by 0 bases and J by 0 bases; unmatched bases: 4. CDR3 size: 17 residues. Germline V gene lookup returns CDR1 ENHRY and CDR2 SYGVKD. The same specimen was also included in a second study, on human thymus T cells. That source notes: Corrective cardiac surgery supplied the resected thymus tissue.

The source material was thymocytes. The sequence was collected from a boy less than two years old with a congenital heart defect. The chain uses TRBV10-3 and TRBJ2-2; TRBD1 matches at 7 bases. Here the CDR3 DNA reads TGTGCCATCAGTGAGTCCGGACAGGCTTCGAACACCGGGGAGCTGTTTTTT. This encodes CAISESGQASNTGELFF.